This TCR beta chain was captured by sequencing in a study of shared clonotypes between healthy human individuals. Method: immunoSEQ multiplex PCR; TCRdb's copy keeps in-frame clones and lacks some. The table shows about 450,000 clones, with about 80% occurring only once. The CDR3 runs to 13 residues. The germline CDR1 and CDR2 sequences are SGHNT and YYREEE (reference sequence). Trimming left V 1 base short and J 3 bases short, with 6 bases between. The clonotype was recovered from a woman in her thirties or forties in good health. Some clones in this sample may be carry-over from other donors' samples. The chain couples TRBV5-4 to TRBJ2-3; possibly TRBD2 for D (5 bases). What was sequenced was PBMCs. The CDR3 DNA reads as TGTGCCAGCAGCTTGAGAGGGACAGATACGCAGTATTTT. Amino acids: CASSLRGTDTQYF.